A selection of T cell receptor beta chains follows, all from one sample in a study of long-term antiretroviral therapy in people with HIV. Generated by immunoSEQ multiplex PCR, the TCRdb table keeps only in-frame clones and is missing some. The sample carries about 25,000 clones, 76% recorded once. This sample comprised unsorted PBMCs, obtained 1.1 years before starting antiretroviral therapy. These receptors were taken from a woman between 40 and 55 years old with HIV. Both conserved end residues are part of each CDR3. D genes are given only for firm matches. The size of a clone is reported for some rows only, either as once, few or many, or as a class for expanded clones.

clone size | J gene | D gene | V gene | CDR3 protein | CDR3 DNA
NA | TRBJ1-1 | NA | TRBV30 | CAWWQGVGGPEAFF | TGTGCCTGGTGGCAGGGCGTCGGAGGACCTGAAGCTTTCTTT
NA | TRBJ2-1 | TRBD2 | TRBV7-7 | CASSLGTSGYNEQFF | TGTGCCAGCAGCTTAGGGACTAGCGGCTACAATGAGCAGTTCTTC
once | TRBJ2-1 | NA | TRBV11-1 | CASSFGAGGTTYNEQFF | TGTGCCAGCAGCTTTGGCGCCGGTGGGACGACCTACAATGAGCAGTTCTTC
NA | TRBJ2-2 | NA | TRBV9 | CASTLSAGLGTGELFF | TGTGCCAGCACCCTATCAGCGGGCCTAGGGACCGGGGAGCTGTTTTTT
NA | TRBJ2-7 | NA | TRBV7-2 | CASSFVAGAIPYEQYF | TGTGCCAGCAGCTTCGTGGCGGGGGCGATACCCTACGAGCAGTACTTC
NA | TRBJ1-5 | NA | TRBV19 | CASSIWAGSNQPQHF | TGTGCCAGTAGTATATGGGCAGGGAGTAATCAGCCCCAGCATTTT
NA | TRBJ2-7 | TRBD2 | TRBV10-1 | CASSDSGLAHEQYF | TGCGCCAGCAGTGACTCCGGACTAGCCCACGAGCAGTACTTC
few | TRBJ1-1 | NA | TRBV2 | CASTRRNTEAFF | TGTGCCAGCACCCGCAGGAACACTGAAGCTTTCTTT
NA | TRBJ2-1 | NA | TRBV10-2 | CASSESTPGSNEQFF | TGCGCCAGCAGTGAGTCGACTCCGGGGTCCAATGAGCAGTTCTTC
NA | TRBJ1-1 | NA | TRBV5-1 | CASKQGLNTEAFF | TGCGCCAGCAAACAGGGATTGAACACTGAAGCTTTCTTT
once | TRBJ2-2 | TRBD1 | TRBV19 | CASSPRTGDAGELFF | TGTGCCAGTAGTCCCAGGACAGGGGACGCCGGGGAGCTGTTTTTT
NA | TRBJ1-4 | NA | TRBV29-1 | CSVEGESGADEKLFF | TGCAGCGTTGAAGGGGAGTCAGGGGCGGATGAAAAACTGTTTTTT
NA | TRBJ1-2 | TRBD1 | TRBV7-9 | CASSPLTGTGNYGYTF | TGTGCCAGCAGCCCCCTAACCGGGACAGGGAACTATGGCTACACCTTC
NA | TRBJ1-3 | NA | TRBV5-4 | CASSVGTASGNTIYF | TGTGCCAGCAGCGTCGGGACGGCCTCTGGAAACACCATATATTTT
few | TRBJ2-3 | NA | TRBV4-2 | CASSQDLAVGTDTQYF | TGTGCCAGCAGCCAAGATCTGGCAGTTGGCACAGATACGCAGTATTTT
NA | TRBJ1-1 | NA | TRBV6-5 | CASKDRQNTEAFF | TGTGCCAGCAAGGACCGGCAGAACACTGAAGCTTTCTTT
NA | TRBJ2-5 | NA | TRBV7-9 | CASSSLRGLQETQYF | TGTGCCAGCAGTTCGCTCCGGGGCCTACAAGAGACCCAGTACTTC
NA | TRBJ2-6 | NA | TRBV5-4 | CASSLVGSTYSGANVLTF | TGTGCCAGCAGCTTGGTAGGCAGTACCTACTCTGGGGCCAACGTCCTGACTTTC
NA | TRBJ2-2 | NA | TRBV30 | CAGALGGAVTGELFF | TGTGCCGGGGCCTTGGGCGGGGCGGTCACCGGGGAGCTGTTTTTT
NA | TRBJ1-1 | NA | TRBV7-8 | CASSLGSGIGTEAFF | TGTGCCAGCAGCTTAGGTTCAGGGATCGGCACTGAAGCTTTCTTT
NA | TRBJ2-1 | NA | TRBV7-9 | CASSLITLAVLHPNEQFF | TGTGCCAGCAGCCTAATCACCTTAGCGGTACTACACCCCAATGAGCAGTTCTTC
NA | TRBJ2-2 | TRBD1 | TRBV12-5 | CASGRSAGTGTTFNTGELFF | TGTGCTAGTGGCCGTTCAGCTGGGACAGGGACTACCTTCAACACCGGGGAGCTGTTTTTT
NA | TRBJ2-7 | TRBD1 | TRBV15 | CATSSDRVTYEQYF | TGTGCCACCAGCAGCGACAGGGTTACCTACGAGCAGTACTTC
NA | TRBJ2-7 | NA | TRBV9 | CASSVQVTGGEQYF | TGTGCCAGCAGCGTTCAGGTAACAGGAGGCGAGCAGTACTTC
NA | TRBJ2-2 | NA | TRBV4-3 | CASSQDYRHKNTGELFF | TGCGCCAGCAGCCAAGACTACAGGCACAAGAACACCGGGGAGCTGTTTTTT
few | TRBJ1-2 | NA | TRBV27 | CASSPHTTSGIDGYTF | TGTGCCAGCAGTCCACACACAACCAGTGGTATTGATGGCTACACCTTC
NA | TRBJ2-7 | TRBD2 | TRBV29-1 | CSAVGSGTLYEQYF | TGCAGCGCCGTGGGGAGCGGGACCCTCTACGAGCAGTACTTC
NA | TRBJ2-3 | TRBD2 | TRBV7-8 | CASSRLVGRAIDTQYF | TGTGCCAGCAGCCGATTAGTCGGGAGGGCAATAGATACGCAGTATTTT
NA | TRBJ2-5 | TRBD1 | TRBV27 | CASSLGQGVRETQYF | TGTGCCAGCAGTTTAGGACAGGGGGTGAGAGAGACCCAGTACTTC
few | TRBJ1-2 | NA | TRBV5-6 | CASSLEGGGYTF | TGTGCCAGCAGCTTGGAAGGGGGGGGCTACACCTTC
few | TRBJ1-1 | NA | TRBV4-1 | CASSQDGGYTEAFF | TGCGCCAGCAGCCAAGATGGGGGGTACACTGAAGCTTTCTTT
NA | TRBJ2-3 | TRBD2 | TRBV5-1 | CASSLAIGLAGVRDTQYF | TGCGCCAGCAGCTTGGCTATCGGACTAGCGGGGGTCAGGGATACGCAGTATTTT
once | TRBJ1-4 | NA | TRBV13 | CASRLQGNNEKLFF | TGTGCCAGCAGGCTCCAGGGAAATAATGAAAAACTGTTTTTT
NA | TRBJ1-6 | TRBD1 | TRBV9 | CASSADRGDSPLHF | TGTGCCAGCAGCGCCGACAGGGGTGATTCACCCCTCCACTTT
NA | TRBJ1-2 | TRBD1 | TRBV7-2 | CASSSDRGPYGYTF | TGTGCCAGCAGCTCCGACAGGGGGCCCTATGGCTACACCTTC
NA | TRBJ2-1 | NA | TRBV5-4 | CASSSERTYNEQFF | TGTGCCAGCAGCTCTGAGCGAACCTACAATGAGCAGTTCTTC
NA | TRBJ2-1 | TRBD1 | TRBV29-1 | CSAAGGQAYNEQFF | TGCAGCGCCGCCGGGGGACAGGCATACAATGAGCAGTTCTTC
NA | TRBJ2-7 | NA | TRBV2 | CASRGRHEQYF | TGTGCCAGCCGGGGACGGCACGAGCAGTACTTC
NA | TRBJ2-3 | TRBD2 | TRBV6-6 | CASSLLAGGQHTQYF | TGTGCCAGCAGTTTACTAGCGGGAGGGCAGCATACGCAGTATTTT
NA | TRBJ2-1 | NA | TRBV10-3 | CAILGDSYNEQFF | TGTGCCATCCTCGGAGATTCCTACAATGAGCAGTTCTTC
NA | TRBJ2-5 | NA | TRBV5-1 | CASSLGTVQETQYF | TGCGCCAGCAGCTTGGGGACCGTCCAAGAGACCCAGTACTTC